The rows below give T cell receptor beta chains drawn from one sample of a study of vaccination effects on CD4 cells after COVID-19. The table came from immunoSEQ multiplex PCR; TCRdb's copy has only in-frame clones and leaves some out. The data show approximately 26,000 clones, with more than 60% seen just once and roughly 10% held by the top ten. Their cognate antigens are unknown. This material consisted of CD4+ T cells from PBMCs cultured with HCoV-NL63 spike peptides, taken after COVID-19 vaccination. The receptors come from a human donor who received a COVID-19 vaccine. Each CDR3 is given with its conserved first and last residue. D genes are given only for firm matches. Clone size is stated in some rows and not others, as once, few, many or a class when expanded.

abundance: -; d_gene: -; j_gene: TRBJ2-3; v_gene: TRBV6-2/TRBV6-3; CDR3aa: CASSYGEADSTDTQYF; CDR3nt: TGTGCCAGCAGTTACGGGGAGGCAGATAGCACAGATACGCAGTATTTT
abundance: -; d_gene: TRBD1; j_gene: TRBJ1-6; v_gene: TRBV9; CDR3aa: CASSVLDRANSPLHF; CDR3nt: TGTGCCAGCAGCGTGTTGGACAGGGCAAATTCACCCCTCCACTTT
abundance: -; d_gene: -; j_gene: TRBJ1-1; v_gene: TRBV21-1; CDR3aa: CATDRGTEAFF; CDR3nt: TGTGCCACCGACCGTGGGACTGAAGCTTTCTTT
abundance: -; d_gene: TRBD1; j_gene: TRBJ2-4; v_gene: TRBV29-1; CDR3aa: CSVQGVAKNIQYF; CDR3nt: TGCAGCGTCCAGGGGGTAGCCAAAAACATTCAGTACTTC
abundance: few; d_gene: -; j_gene: TRBJ1-2; v_gene: TRBV5-4; CDR3aa: CASSFKDSRGYTF; CDR3nt: TGTGCCAGCAGCTTTAAGGACTCTAGGGGCTACACCTTC
abundance: -; d_gene: -; j_gene: TRBJ1-1; v_gene: TRBV19; CDR3aa: CASSIPTATNTEAFF; CDR3nt: TGTGCCAGTAGTATCCCGACAGCGACGAACACTGAAGCTTTCTTT
abundance: -; d_gene: TRBD1; j_gene: TRBJ2-1; v_gene: TRBV11-3; CDR3aa: CASSLGWGQESSYNEQFF; CDR3nt: TGTGCCAGCAGCTTAGGGTGGGGACAGGAGAGCTCCTACAATGAGCAGTTCTTC
abundance: -; d_gene: TRBD1; j_gene: TRBJ1-2; v_gene: TRBV9; CDR3aa: CASSVGQGVISNYGYTF; CDR3nt: TGTGCCAGCAGCGTAGGACAGGGGGTGATATCTAACTATGGCTACACCTTC
abundance: -; d_gene: -; j_gene: TRBJ2-7; v_gene: TRBV27; CDR3aa: CASSLLPDTYEQYF; CDR3nt: TGTGCCAGCAGTTTATTGCCAGACACCTACGAGCAGTACTTC
abundance: -; d_gene: -; j_gene: TRBJ2-1; v_gene: TRBV2; CDR3aa: CASSWDSYNEQFF; CDR3nt: TGTGCCAGCAGTTGGGACTCTTACAATGAGCAGTTCTTC
abundance: -; d_gene: TRBD2; j_gene: TRBJ2-1; v_gene: TRBV6-5; CDR3aa: CASSYRALAGGYEQFF; CDR3nt: TGTGCCAGCAGTTACCGGGCGCTAGCGGGGGGTTATGAGCAGTTCTTC
abundance: -; d_gene: TRBD2; j_gene: TRBJ2-3; v_gene: TRBV4-2; CDR3aa: CASSQDLASGLWDTQYF; CDR3nt: TGTGCCAGCAGCCAAGATTTGGCTAGCGGCCTGTGGGATACGCAGTATTTT
abundance: -; d_gene: -; j_gene: TRBJ1-1; v_gene: TRBV7-7; CDR3aa: CASSQDGDTEAFF; CDR3nt: TGTGCCAGCAGCCAGGACGGAGACACTGAAGCTTTCTTT
abundance: -; d_gene: TRBD2; j_gene: TRBJ2-3; v_gene: TRBV7-9; CDR3aa: CASSSTGLAGGDTQYF; CDR3nt: TGTGCCAGCAGCTCGACAGGACTAGCGGGAGGAGATACGCAGTATTTT
abundance: -; d_gene: TRBD2; j_gene: TRBJ2-5; v_gene: TRBV15; CDR3aa: CATSSRHRGGQETQYF; CDR3nt: TGTGCCACCAGCAGCCGGCATCGGGGGGGGCAAGAGACCCAGTACTTC
abundance: -; d_gene: -; j_gene: TRBJ2-7; v_gene: TRBV7-2; CDR3aa: CASSFVRDDREYF; CDR3nt: TGTGCCAGCAGCTTCGTTAGGGATGATCGGGAGTACTTC
abundance: -; d_gene: -; j_gene: TRBJ2-5; v_gene: TRBV5-4; CDR3aa: CASSFEGSGTQYF; CDR3nt: TGTGCCAGCAGCTTTGAGGGGTCTGGGACCCAGTACTTC
abundance: -; d_gene: -; j_gene: TRBJ2-5; v_gene: TRBV4-1; CDR3aa: CASSQARTKETQYF; CDR3nt: TGCGCCAGCAGCCAAGCGAGGACTAAAGAGACCCAGTACTTC
abundance: -; d_gene: -; j_gene: TRBJ2-5; v_gene: TRBV7-9; CDR3aa: CASSWDNKETQYF; CDR3nt: TGTGCCAGCAGCTGGGACAACAAAGAGACCCAGTACTTC
abundance: -; d_gene: TRBD1; j_gene: TRBJ1-4; v_gene: TRBV30; CDR3aa: CAWSGGPDRGLATNEKLFF; CDR3nt: TGTGCCTGGAGTGGAGGTCCGGACAGGGGGCTGGCAACTAATGAAAAACTGTTTTTT
abundance: -; d_gene: -; j_gene: TRBJ1-2; v_gene: TRBV5-6; CDR3aa: CASNVWGLVTNYGYTF; CDR3nt: TGTGCCAGCAACGTATGGGGACTGGTAACTAACTATGGCTACACCTTC
abundance: -; d_gene: TRBD1; j_gene: TRBJ2-3; v_gene: TRBV19; CDR3aa: CASSIPGTGPDTQYF; CDR3nt: TGTGCCAGTAGTATCCCCGGGACAGGGCCAGATACGCAGTATTTT
abundance: -; d_gene: -; j_gene: TRBJ2-3; v_gene: TRBV18; CDR3aa: CASSPLGTYSTDTQYF; CDR3nt: TGTGCCAGCTCACCCCTCGGGACTTACTCCACAGATACGCAGTATTTT
abundance: -; d_gene: -; j_gene: TRBJ1-4; v_gene: TRBV27; CDR3aa: CASSPRGEKLFF; CDR3nt: TGTGCCAGCAGCCCCAGAGGAGAAAAACTGTTTTTT
abundance: -; d_gene: TRBD2; j_gene: TRBJ2-3; v_gene: TRBV4-2; CDR3aa: CASSQVFGLAGGPGTDTQYF; CDR3nt: TGTGCCAGCAGCCAAGTATTCGGACTAGCGGGGGGGCCGGGCACAGATACGCAGTATTTT
abundance: -; d_gene: TRBD1; j_gene: TRBJ1-1; v_gene: TRBV18; CDR3aa: CASLNDGQGQAFF; CDR3nt: TGTGCCAGCCTCAATGACGGACAGGGCCAAGCTTTCTTT
abundance: -; d_gene: -; j_gene: TRBJ1-1; v_gene: TRBV14; CDR3aa: CASSQGARRSTEAFF; CDR3nt: TGTGCCAGCAGCCAAGGAGCCAGGCGGAGCACTGAAGCTTTCTTT
abundance: -; d_gene: TRBD1; j_gene: TRBJ2-7; v_gene: TRBV5-1; CDR3aa: CASSFLQGPYEQYF; CDR3nt: TGCGCCAGCAGCTTCTTACAGGGGCCCTACGAGCAGTACTTC
abundance: -; d_gene: -; j_gene: TRBJ2-1; v_gene: TRBV5-1; CDR3aa: CASSLSITQGNEQFF; CDR3nt: TGCGCCAGCAGCTTGTCAATTACCCAGGGCAATGAGCAGTTCTTC
abundance: -; d_gene: -; j_gene: TRBJ1-5; v_gene: TRBV9; CDR3aa: CASSPVLDGQPQHF; CDR3nt: TGTGCCAGCAGCCCTGTTTTGGATGGGCAGCCCCAGCATTTT
abundance: -; d_gene: TRBD1; j_gene: TRBJ1-2; v_gene: TRBV14; CDR3aa: CASSDRGSYGYTF; CDR3nt: TGTGCCAGCAGCGACAGGGGATCCTATGGCTACACCTTC
abundance: once; d_gene: -; j_gene: TRBJ2-7; v_gene: TRBV27; CDR3aa: CASSLGAGENEQYF; CDR3nt: TGTGCCAGCAGCCTCGGGGCAGGGGAAAACGAGCAGTACTTC
abundance: -; d_gene: -; j_gene: TRBJ1-5; v_gene: TRBV19; CDR3aa: CASSNRGLNQPQHF; CDR3nt: TGTGCCAGTAGTAACCGGGGCCTCAATCAGCCCCAGCATTTT
abundance: few; d_gene: TRBD2; j_gene: TRBJ2-2; v_gene: TRBV11-2; CDR3aa: CASSLGPSGNTGELFF; CDR3nt: TGTGCCAGCAGCTTAGGCCCTAGCGGGAACACCGGGGAGCTGTTTTTT
abundance: -; d_gene: -; j_gene: TRBJ2-1; v_gene: TRBV6-2/TRBV6-3; CDR3aa: CASSYAGLNEQFF; CDR3nt: TGTGCCAGCAGTTACGCGGGACTCAATGAGCAGTTCTTC
abundance: -; d_gene: -; j_gene: TRBJ2-5; v_gene: TRBV7-8; CDR3aa: CASSLVGGTQYF; CDR3nt: TGTGCCAGCAGCTTAGTCGGGGGGACCCAGTACTTC
abundance: -; d_gene: TRBD2; j_gene: TRBJ2-5; v_gene: TRBV7-9; CDR3aa: CASSLGSGAGGLQETQYF; CDR3nt: TGTGCCAGCAGCTTAGGGAGTGGCGCGGGGGGGCTCCAAGAGACCCAGTACTTC
abundance: -; d_gene: -; j_gene: TRBJ2-7; v_gene: TRBV5-1; CDR3aa: CASSAQRQASYEQYF; CDR3nt: TGCGCCAGCAGCGCCCAGAGGCAGGCCTCCTACGAGCAGTACTTC
abundance: -; d_gene: -; j_gene: TRBJ1-1; v_gene: TRBV7-8; CDR3aa: CASSSYFFGTGNTEAFF; CDR3nt: TGTGCCAGCAGCTCGTACTTTTTTGGCACAGGGAACACTGAAGCTTTCTTT
abundance: -; d_gene: -; j_gene: TRBJ1-1; v_gene: TRBV10-3; CDR3aa: CAIRDSMNTEAFF; CDR3nt: TGTGCCATCAGGGACTCCATGAACACTGAAGCTTTCTTT
abundance: -; d_gene: -; j_gene: TRBJ2-5; v_gene: TRBV10-1; CDR3aa: CASRSGAQETQYF; CDR3nt: TGCGCCAGCCGATCAGGGGCCCAAGAGACCCAGTACTTC
abundance: few; d_gene: -; j_gene: TRBJ2-2; v_gene: TRBV19; CDR3aa: CASSRWNTGELFF; CDR3nt: TGTGCCAGTAGTCGTTGGAACACCGGGGAGCTGTTTTTT
abundance: -; d_gene: -; j_gene: TRBJ1-6; v_gene: TRBV6-1; CDR3aa: CASSEAGIYNSPLHF; CDR3nt: TGTGCCAGCAGTGAAGCAGGGATCTATAATTCACCCCTCCACTTT
abundance: -; d_gene: -; j_gene: TRBJ1-4; v_gene: TRBV9; CDR3aa: CASSVGSGRGEKLFF; CDR3nt: TGTGCCAGCAGCGTCGGGTCGGGGAGGGGCGAAAAACTGTTTTTT
abundance: -; d_gene: -; j_gene: TRBJ2-5; v_gene: TRBV18; CDR3aa: CASSRMSVSQETQYF; CDR3nt: TGTGCCAGCTCACGGATGTCAGTGTCACAAGAGACCCAGTACTTC
abundance: -; d_gene: TRBD2; j_gene: TRBJ2-7; v_gene: TRBV2; CDR3aa: CAAVGLAGIYEQYF; CDR3nt: TGTGCCGCGGTCGGACTAGCGGGGATCTACGAGCAGTACTTC
abundance: -; d_gene: -; j_gene: TRBJ1-3; v_gene: TRBV5-4; CDR3aa: CASSPGGSGNTIYF; CDR3nt: TGTGCCAGCAGCCCGGGGGGATCTGGAAACACCATATATTTT
abundance: -; d_gene: -; j_gene: TRBJ2-2; v_gene: TRBV13; CDR3aa: CASSPPGQGTTGELFF; CDR3nt: TGTGCCAGCAGCCCCCCCGGTCAGGGGACGACCGGGGAGCTGTTTTTT